The 20 T cell receptor beta chains below come from one sample, sequenced in a study of T cells expressing NK-cell markers. TCRdb reprocessed the 5' RACE reads and reports one entry per CDR3 protein, with no DNA. Recorded for this sample: about 21,000 distinct CDR3 sequences. The sequenced material came from blood T cells: a sorted CD56 or NKG2C T cell subset, CD4+ or CD8+ T cells, or bulk PBMC T cells (not recorded which). The receptors originated from a man aged 18-75 years in good health.

The chain carries TRBV28 and TRBJ2-5; TCRdb names TRBD2, which stays unverified in the absence of DNA. Germline V gene lookup returns CDR1 MDHEN and CDR2 SYDVKM. The CDR3 covers 16 residues. CDR3 loop: CASEGPPGGLQETQYF.

The V and J genes are TRBV7-2 and TRBJ2-6; the TCRdb D gene call, TRBD1, has no DNA to confirm it. CDR3 size: 18 residues. Germline V gives CDR1 SGHTA, CDR2 FQGNSA. This CDR3 is CASSLARDGFSGANVLTF.

The rearrangement links TRBV6-2 or TRBV6-3 to TRBJ1-2. CDR1 MNHEY and CDR2 SVGEGT come from the germline V gene. This CDR3 spans 11 amino acids. The chain's CDR3 is CITSGVGGYTF.

The chain joins TRBV5-6 to TRBJ1-5; there is no DNA to check the TCRdb D call of TRBD1. The germline gives CDR1 SGHDT, CDR2 YYEEEE. This CDR3 region has 14 residues. The CDR3 loop reads CASSFGTGGQPQHF.

The chain joins TRBV7-9 to TRBJ2-2; without DNA, the TCRdb call of TRBD1 cannot be checked. This CDR3 region has 16 residues. Germline loops: CDR1 SEHNR, CDR2 FQNEAQ (reference sequence). CDR3 loop: CASSLSGGLNTGELFF.

This chain connects TRBV7-9 to TRBJ2-3; TCRdb outputs TRBD2, but without DNA this stays unchecked. Looked up from germline, CDR1 is SEHNR and CDR2 is FQNEAQ (reference sequence). The CDR3 length is 15 residues. The CDR3: CASSRGTAPTDTQYF. The full variable domain, rest sourced from reference TRBV7-9 and TRBJ2-3, is DTGVSQNPRHKITKRGQNVTFRCDPISEHNRLYWYRQTLGQGPEFLTYFQNEAQLEKSRLLSDRFSAERPKGSFSTLEIQRTEQGDSAMYLCASSRGTAPTDTQYFGPGTRLTVL.

The chain uses TRBV19 and TRBJ2-2; TCRdb's D call of TRBD2 is untestable without DNA. The CDR3 sequence is 15 residues long. The V gene's germline CDR1 is LNHDA and CDR2 SQIVND (reference sequence). The chain's CDR3 is CASSPGTTNTGELFF.

The chain carries TRBV13 and TRBJ2-7; absent DNA, TCRdb's TRBD2 call cannot be checked. The germline V gene has CDR1 PRHDT and CDR2 FYEKMQ (reference sequence). The CDR3 has 18 amino acids. The CDR3 sequence: CASSLKVSWTSGDLEQYF.

V and J are TRBV7-9 and TRBJ1-2. The CDR3 totals 15 residues. Germline loops: CDR1 SEHNR, CDR2 FQNEAQ (reference sequence). The CDR3 sequence is CASSLAERVLDGYTF.

The CDR3: CATSRGGLGGYYEQYF. V is TRBV15 and J is TRBJ2-7; TCRdb calls TRBD2, which cannot be checked without DNA. The CDR3 covers 16 residues. In germline, CDR1 is LNHNV, CDR2 YYDKDF (reference sequence). The full variable domain, its missing parts supplied by reference TRBV15 and TRBJ2-7, is DAMVIQNPRYQVTQFGKPVTLSCSQTLNHNVMYWYQQKSSQAPKLLFHYYDKDFNNEADTPDNFQSRRPNTSFCFLDIRSPGLGDTAMYLCATSRGGLGGYYEQYFGPGTRLTVT.

This rearrangement joins TRBV27 to TRBJ2-3; without DNA, the TCRdb call of TRBD1 cannot be checked. Germline V gene lookup returns CDR1 MNHEY and CDR2 SMNVEV (reference sequence). The CDR3 totals 18 residues. The CDR3 region is CASSLFGATGGLTDTQYF.

This CDR3 is CASSSSSNWRTSEAFF. The chain is built from TRBV12-3 or TRBV12-4 and TRBJ1-1. CDR3 length equals 16 residues.

The V call is TRBV6-2 or TRBV6-3, the J call TRBJ2-3; TCRdb's D gene call, TRBD1, goes unchecked for lack of DNA. The CDR3 contains 17 residues. From germline, CDR1 is MNHEY and CDR2 SVGEGT. The CDR3: CASSYLYGEGAPDTQYF.

The V gene is TRBV7-2, the J gene TRBJ2-7; the D gene TCRdb calls, TRBD2, cannot be checked with no DNA. The CDR3 contains 16 residues. Germline V lookup: CDR1 SGHTA, CDR2 FQGNSA. The CDR3 is CASSQASGRATYEQYF.

The rearrangement joins TRBV18 to TRBJ2-7; TCRdb's D call, TRBD1, is unchecked because there is no DNA. This CDR3 has 14 residues. CDR1 is KGHSH and CDR2 is LQKENI in the germline V gene. The CDR3 reads CASSPPGQNYEQYF.

The chain links TRBV3-1 to TRBJ2-1; without DNA, the TCRdb call of TRBD1 cannot be checked. This CDR3 has 15 amino acids. The germline V gene has CDR1 LGHDT and CDR2 YNNKEL (reference sequence). This CDR3 reads CASSQGRGPYNEQFF.

The rearrangement joins TRBV28 to TRBJ2-7; TCRdb's D call of TRBD2 is untestable without DNA. CDR1 is MDHEN and CDR2 is SYDVKM in the germline V gene. The CDR3 has 15 residues. The CDR3 sequence is CASSLQGLVSHEQYF.

The rearrangement joins TRBV20-1 to TRBJ1-2; the TRBD1 assignment by TCRdb is unverifiable without DNA. The germline V gene encodes CDR1 DFQATT and CDR2 SNEGSKA (reference sequence). The CDR3 length is 14 residues. CDR3 sequence reads: CSATRTGISYGYTF.

J is TRBJ2-3 and V is TRBV12-3 or TRBV12-4; TCRdb indicates TRBD1, and absent DNA this call remains unverified. CDR3 length equals 19 residues. This chain's CDR3 is CASSLAIPGQGRTTDTQYF.

The rearrangement uses TRBV5-5 and TRBJ2-3; TCRdb designates TRBD1, a call that cannot be tested without DNA. Per germline, CDR1 SGHKS and CDR2 YYEKEE (reference sequence). The CDR3 extends over 15 amino acids. The CDR3: CASSLGQGAADTQYF.